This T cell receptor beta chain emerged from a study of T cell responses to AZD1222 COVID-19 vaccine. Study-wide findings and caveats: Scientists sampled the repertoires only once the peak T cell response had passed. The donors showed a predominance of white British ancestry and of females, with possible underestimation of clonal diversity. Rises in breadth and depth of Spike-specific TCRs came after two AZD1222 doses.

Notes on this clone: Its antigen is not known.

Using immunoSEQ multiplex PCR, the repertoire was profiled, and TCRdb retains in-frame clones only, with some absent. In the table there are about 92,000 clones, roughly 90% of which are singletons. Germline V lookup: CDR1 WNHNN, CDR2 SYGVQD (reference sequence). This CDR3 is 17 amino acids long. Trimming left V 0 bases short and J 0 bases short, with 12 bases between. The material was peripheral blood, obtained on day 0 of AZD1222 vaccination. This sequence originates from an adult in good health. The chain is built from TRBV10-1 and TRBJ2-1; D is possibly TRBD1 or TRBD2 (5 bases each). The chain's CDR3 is CASSESFPGLSYNEQFF. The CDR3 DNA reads TGCGCCAGCAGTGAGTCGTTTCCGGGGCTCTCCTACAATGAGCAGTTCTTC.